This T cell receptor beta chain was sequenced for a study of OX40 agonist ivuxolimab in advanced cancers. The wider study: The dose-escalation cohort was roughly 84% male, with a mean age of 60 years, ranging about 20 to 85.

V was clipped by 7 bases and J by 4 bases; unmatched bases: 5. This CDR3 region has 13 residues. Sequenced by immunoSEQ multiplex PCR; TCRdb stores in-frame clones only, minus some. The sample lists 40,000 to 50,000 clones, approximately 86% occurring once. This TCR derives from an adult with an advanced solid tumor such as melanoma, head and neck, liver or kidney cancer. The sample consisted of CD4+ or CD8+ T cells sorted from blood, taken in a trial of the OX40 agonist ivuxolimab. The chain couples TRBV6-7 to TRBJ1-1, with 8 nucleotides matching TRBD1. TRBV6-7 is an ORF; its function is uncertain. The chain's CDR3 is CASTLQGGTEAFF. The CDR3 DNA follows: TGTGCCAGCACCTTACAGGGGGGCACTGAAGCTTTCTTT.